The clone carrying this T cell receptor (beta chain) has ten or more counts. This specimen comes from a study of spatial heterogeneity in lung cancer. Every cDNA TCR molecule received its own unique molecular identifier. TCRdb re-analysed the 5' RACE reads in MiXCR, keeping a single row per CDR3 protein. The repertoire includes some 41,000 distinct CDR3 sequences, approximately 7% of them detected once, and about 39% sits in the top ten. Trimming cost V 6 bases and J 2 bases, with 11 bases left between them. The CDR3 covers 12 residues. Germline V gives CDR1 DFQATT, CDR2 SNEGSKA (reference sequence). Described time point: sample taken at primary tumor resection. Tumor, nontumor lung or frozen PBMC supplied whole RNA, sequenced without sorting. Samples came from roughly 70 TRACERx patients with untreated early-stage lung cancer.

This chain uses TRBV20-1 with TRBJ2-7, with D possibly matching TRBD1 (6 bases). The starting material was PBMCs, obtained at surgery. The origin of this receptor is a female donor with early-stage non-small cell lung cancer. The CDR3 coding sequence is TGCAGTGCCCCGACAGGTCCCTACGAGCAGTACTTC. Translated, it gives CSAPTGPYEQYF.